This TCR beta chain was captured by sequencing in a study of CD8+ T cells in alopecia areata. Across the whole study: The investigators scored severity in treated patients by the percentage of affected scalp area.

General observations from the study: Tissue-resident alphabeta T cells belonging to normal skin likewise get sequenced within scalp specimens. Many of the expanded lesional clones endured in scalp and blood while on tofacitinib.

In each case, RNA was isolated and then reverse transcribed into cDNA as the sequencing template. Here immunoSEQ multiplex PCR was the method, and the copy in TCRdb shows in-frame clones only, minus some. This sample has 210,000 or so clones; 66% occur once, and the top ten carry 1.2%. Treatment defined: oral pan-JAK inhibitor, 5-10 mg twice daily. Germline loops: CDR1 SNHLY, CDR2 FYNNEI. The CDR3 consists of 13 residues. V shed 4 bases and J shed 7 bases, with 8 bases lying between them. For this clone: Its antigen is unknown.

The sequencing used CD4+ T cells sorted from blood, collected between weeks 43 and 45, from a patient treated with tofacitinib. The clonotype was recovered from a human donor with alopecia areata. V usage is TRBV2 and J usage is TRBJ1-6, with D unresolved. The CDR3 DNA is TGTGCCAGCAGTGCAAGGGAGAATTCACCCCTCCACTTT. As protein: CASSARENSPLHF.